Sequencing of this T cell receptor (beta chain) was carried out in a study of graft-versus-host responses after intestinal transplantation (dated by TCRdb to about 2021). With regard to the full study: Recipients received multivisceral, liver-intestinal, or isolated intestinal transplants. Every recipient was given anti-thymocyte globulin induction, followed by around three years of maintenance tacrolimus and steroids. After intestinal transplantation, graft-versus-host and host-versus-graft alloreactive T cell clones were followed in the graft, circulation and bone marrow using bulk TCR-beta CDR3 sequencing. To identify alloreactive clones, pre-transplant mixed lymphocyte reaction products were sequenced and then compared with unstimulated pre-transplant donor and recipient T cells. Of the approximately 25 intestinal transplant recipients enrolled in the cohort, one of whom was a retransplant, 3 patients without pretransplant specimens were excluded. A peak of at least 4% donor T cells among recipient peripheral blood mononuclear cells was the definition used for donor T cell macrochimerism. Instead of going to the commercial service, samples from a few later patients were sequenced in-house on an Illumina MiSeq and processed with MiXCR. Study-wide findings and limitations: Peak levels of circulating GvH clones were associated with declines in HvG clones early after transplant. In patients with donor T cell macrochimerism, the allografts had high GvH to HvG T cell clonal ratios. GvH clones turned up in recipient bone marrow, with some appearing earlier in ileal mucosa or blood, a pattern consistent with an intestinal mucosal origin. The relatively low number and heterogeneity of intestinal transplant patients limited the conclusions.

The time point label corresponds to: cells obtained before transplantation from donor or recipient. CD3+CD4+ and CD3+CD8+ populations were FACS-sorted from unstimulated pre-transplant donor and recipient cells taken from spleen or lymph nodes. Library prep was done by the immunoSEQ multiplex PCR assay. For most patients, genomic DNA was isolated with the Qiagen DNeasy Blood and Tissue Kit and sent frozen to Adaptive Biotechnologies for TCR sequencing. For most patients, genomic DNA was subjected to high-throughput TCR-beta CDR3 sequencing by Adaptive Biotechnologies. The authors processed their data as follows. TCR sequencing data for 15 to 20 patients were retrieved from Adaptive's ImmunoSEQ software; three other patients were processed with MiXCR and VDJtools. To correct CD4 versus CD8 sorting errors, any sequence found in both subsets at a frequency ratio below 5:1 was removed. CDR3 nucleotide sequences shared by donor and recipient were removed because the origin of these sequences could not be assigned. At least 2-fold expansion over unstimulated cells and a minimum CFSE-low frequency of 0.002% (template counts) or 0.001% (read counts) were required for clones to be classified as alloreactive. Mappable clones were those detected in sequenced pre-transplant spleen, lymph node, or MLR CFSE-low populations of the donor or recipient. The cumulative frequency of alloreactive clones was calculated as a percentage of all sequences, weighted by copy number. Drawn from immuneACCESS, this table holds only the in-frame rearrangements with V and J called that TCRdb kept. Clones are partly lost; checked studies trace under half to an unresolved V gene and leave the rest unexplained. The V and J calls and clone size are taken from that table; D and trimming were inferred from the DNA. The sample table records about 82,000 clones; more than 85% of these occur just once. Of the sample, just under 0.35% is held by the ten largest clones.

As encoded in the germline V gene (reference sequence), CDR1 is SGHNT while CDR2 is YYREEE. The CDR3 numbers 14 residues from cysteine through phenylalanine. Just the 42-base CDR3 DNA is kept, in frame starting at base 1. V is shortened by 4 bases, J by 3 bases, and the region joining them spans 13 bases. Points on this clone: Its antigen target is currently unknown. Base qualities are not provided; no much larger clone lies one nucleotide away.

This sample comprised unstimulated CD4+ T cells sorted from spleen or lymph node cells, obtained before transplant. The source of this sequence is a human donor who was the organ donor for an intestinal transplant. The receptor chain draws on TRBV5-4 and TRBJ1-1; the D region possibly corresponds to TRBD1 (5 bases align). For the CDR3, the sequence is CASSPPGQHTEAFF. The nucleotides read TGTGCCAGCAGCCCCCCAGGGCAGCACACTGAAGCTTTCTTT.